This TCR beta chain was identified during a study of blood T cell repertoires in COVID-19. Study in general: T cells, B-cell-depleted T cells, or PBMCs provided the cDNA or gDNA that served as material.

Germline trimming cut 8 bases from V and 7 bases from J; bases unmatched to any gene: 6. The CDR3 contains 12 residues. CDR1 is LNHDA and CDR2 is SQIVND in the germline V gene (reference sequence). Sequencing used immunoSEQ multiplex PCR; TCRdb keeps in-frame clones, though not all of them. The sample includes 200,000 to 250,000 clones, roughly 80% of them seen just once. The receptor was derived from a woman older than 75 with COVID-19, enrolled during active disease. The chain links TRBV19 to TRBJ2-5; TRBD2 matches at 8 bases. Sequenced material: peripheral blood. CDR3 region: CASLAAGGTQYF. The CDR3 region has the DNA TGTGCCAGTTTAGCCGCGGGGGGGACCCAGTACTTC.